One and the same sample provided the 10 T cell receptor beta chains below, sequenced in a study of graft-versus-host responses after intestinal transplantation. This table comes from immunoSEQ multiplex PCR, and its TCRdb copy is limited to in-frame clones, with some not included. The data contain 10,000 or so clones, nearly 95% of them seen just once; the ten biggest clones take up about 3.9%. Sequences were derived from PBMCs, sampled roughly 6 weeks after intestinal transplantation. The receptors here all came from a human patient who received an intestinal transplant, so some T cells may come from the graft donor.

This clone was seen more than once but under ten times. The chain couples TRBV25-1 to TRBJ1-3, with D maybe TRBD1 (5 bases). Germline V CDR1 and CDR2: MGHDK, SYGVNS. This CDR3 contains 15 residues. V was shortened by 1 base and J by 4 bases, with 11 bases between the two germline ends. In DNA form, the CDR3 reads TGTGCCAGCAGTGAATTGGGGGGTTCCGGAAACACCATATATTTT. As protein: CASSELGGSGNTIYF.

The chain combines TRBV6-5 with TRBJ2-3; D gene ambiguous. This CDR3 has 13 residues. V was pared by 2 bases and J by 2 bases, with 5 bases between. Germline values: CDR1 MNHEY, CDR2 SVGAGI. In DNA, the CDR3 is TGTGCCAGCAGTTACGGGAACACAGATACGCAGTATTTT. Amino acid sequence: CASSYGNTDTQYF.

The sample holds one count of this clone. Germline is not matched at one junction end, which may reflect a read error. This chain joins TRBV4-1 and TRBJ1-4; D perhaps matches TRBD1 (5 bases). This CDR3 has 16 amino acids. CDR1 and CDR2 (germline): MGHRA, YSYEKL. For the CDR3, the DNA is TGCGCCAGCACCCAACTCTGGGAGACAGTGGGTGAAAAACTGTTTTTT. Its translation: CASTQLWETVGEKLFF.

This clone was seen only a few times. The genes are TRBV5-6 and TRBJ2-7; TRBD2 matches 14 bases. The CDR3 covers 15 residues. V was pared by 4 bases and J by 7 bases, with 7 bases of the junction left unmatched. Germline V CDR1 and CDR2: SGHDT, YYEEEE. The CDR3 is CASSQGTSGGLEQYF. CDR3 coding DNA: TGTGCCAGCAGCCAAGGGACTAGCGGGGGTTTGGAGCAGTACTTC.

The chain is built from TRBV5-6 and TRBJ1-2; D is unclear. This CDR3 is built from 9 residues. With 3 bases removed from V and 6 bases from J, the gap between germline ends came to 0 bases. Germline V gene sequence: CDR1 SGHDT, CDR2 YYEEEE. The DNA for the CDR3 is TGTGCCAGCAGCTATGGCTACACCTTC. Encoded protein: CASSYGYTF.

Points on this clone: Different DNA sequences within this sample yield the same CDR3. J is TRBJ1-1 and V is TRBV6-6, with TRBD1 identical over 12 bases. CDR3 length: 15 amino acids. Germline trimming cut 7 bases from V and 3 bases from J; bases unmatched to any gene: 6. Germline lookup yields CDR1 MNHNY and CDR2 SVGAGI (reference sequence). As DNA, the CDR3 is TGTGCCAGCATCGGGACAGGGGGCTGGGACACTGAAGCTTTCTTT. Its protein is CASIGTGGWDTEAFF.

J is TRBJ1-5 and V is TRBV5-6; 7 bases align to TRBD1. Germline V gene data show CDR1 as SGHDT and CDR2 as YYEEEE. The V segment lost 1 base and the J segment 4 bases; nucleotides outside the gene matches: 5. The CDR3 consists of 15 residues. The CDR3 sequence is CASSLLRGRNQPQHF. The CDR3 nucleotides are TGTGCCAGCAGCTTGTTAAGGGGGCGAAATCAGCCCCAGCATTTT. The variable domain in full, with the rest retrieved from reference TRBV5-6 and TRBJ1-5, is DAGVTQSPTHLIKTRGQQVTLRCSPKSGHDTVSWYQQALGQGPQFIFQYYEEEERQRGNFPDRFSGHQFPNYSSELNVNALLLGDSALYLCASSLLRGRNQPQHFGDGTRLSIL.

The rearrangement joins TRBV6-6 to TRBJ1-6; 9 positions agree with TRBD1. Germline V gene data show CDR1 as MNHNY and CDR2 as SVGAGI (reference sequence). After removal of 7 bases from V and 11 bases from J, the junction contained 9 bases not matched to a gene. There are 14 residues in the CDR3. In DNA, the CDR3 is TGTGCCAGCATTGACCGGACAGGGGCGCCACCCCTCCACTTT. Translated, it gives CASIDRTGAPPLHF.

The chain uses TRBV27 and TRBJ2-5, with 7 bases that match TRBD1. The J call may not be correct, given that the DNA end is closer to TRBJ2-7. CDR1 is MNHEY and CDR2 is SMNVEV in the germline V gene (reference sequence). There are 14 residues in the CDR3. The CDR3 sequence: CASSHAITGDEQYF. In DNA, the CDR3 is TGTGCCAGCAGTCACGCAATAACAGGGGACGAGCAGTACTTC.

V and J are TRBV6-5 and TRBJ2-5, with 7 bases identical to TRBD2. This CDR3 is built from 14 residues. Germline V gene data show CDR1 as MNHEY and CDR2 as SVGAGI. Trimming removed 2 bases from V and 7 bases from J; junction bases left unmatched: 7. The CDR3 DNA is TGTGCCAGCAGTTACGGGAGGGAGGTGGGGACCCAGTACTTC. Its protein product is CASSYGREVGTQYF.